This T cell receptor beta chain was recorded in a study of shared clonotypes between healthy human individuals. Repertoires were generated with immunoSEQ multiplex PCR, while TCRdb's copy carries only in-frame clones and drops some. Of about 95,000 clones in the sample, roughly 69% are singletons; the top ten hold about 42%. V dropped 5 bases and J dropped 2; count of bases not matched to a gene: 5. The CDR3 has 15 amino acids. Per the germline V gene, CDR1 is SEHNR and CDR2 is FQNEAQ (reference sequence). The sample holds a few counts of this clone. The chain combines TRBV7-9 with TRBJ2-7; TRBD2 matches at 11 bases. What was sequenced was memory CD8+ T cells sorted from blood. Subset defined: CD45RO+ cells pooled with CCR7-negative TemRA cells. The receptor was derived from a young man in good health. CDR3: CASSQTSGRPYEQYF. CDR3 nucleotides: TGTGCCAGCAGCCAAACTAGCGGGAGACCCTACGAGCAGTACTTC.